The 10 T cell receptor beta chains listed next were all sequenced from one sample in a study of blood T cell repertoires in COVID-19. Sequencing used immunoSEQ multiplex PCR; TCRdb keeps in-frame clones, though not all of them. The table lists about 140,000 clones, about 80% of them singletons. The sequenced material came from PBMCs or T cells enriched from blood (not recorded which). The receptors originated from a woman between 18 and 29 years old who had been exposed to COVID-19.

The chain has TRBV2 and TRBJ2-2; D perhaps matches TRBD2 (6 bases). CDR3 length: 14 residues. Germline loops: CDR1 SNHLY, CDR2 FYNNEI. The V end lost 8 bases, the J end lost 1 base, and 11 bases lay between the germline ends. The CDR3 loop reads CASLQGGNTGELFF. In DNA form, the CDR3 reads TGTGCCAGCTTGCAGGGAGGGAACACCGGGGAGCTGTTTTTT.

The gene calls are TRBV19 and TRBJ2-7; perhaps TRBD2 as D (5 bases). The germline V and J ends were trimmed by 5 bases and 3 bases, with 8 bases remaining between them. The CDR3 runs to 12 residues. Germline CDR1 reads LNHDA; CDR2 reads SQIVND (reference sequence). As DNA, the CDR3 is TGTGCCAGTAGTGTCCGGGGCTACGAGCAGTACTTC. It is translated as CASSVRGYEQYF. Full variable domain (outside the CDR3, taken from reference TRBV19 and TRBJ2-7): DGGITQSPKYLFRKEGQNVTLSCEQNLNHDAMYWYRQDPGQGLRLIYYSQIVNDFQKGDIAEGYSVSREKKESFPLTVTSAQKNPTAFYLCASSVRGYEQYFGPGTRLTVT.

The chain is built from TRBV29-1 and TRBJ1-2, with 9 nucleotides matching TRBD1. V shed 2 bases and J 7 bases; nucleotides not matched to a gene: 11. Germline V CDR1 and CDR2: SQVTM, ANQGSEA. The CDR3 has 15 amino acids. The CDR3 here is CSVEKVPGQGSGYTF. Written as DNA, the CDR3 is TGCAGCGTTGAAAAGGTTCCGGGACAGGGCAGTGGCTACACCTTC.

The gene calls are TRBV24-1 and TRBJ1-5; possibly TRBD1 for D (6 bases). The V gene's germline CDR1 is KGHDR and CDR2 SFDVKD. This CDR3 is built from 19 residues. Deletions cut 10 bases from V and 2 bases from J, with 29 bases between. The CDR3 sequence is CATGGRDKKGAGGNQPQHF. CDR3 nucleotide sequence: TGTGCCACGGGCGGCCGGGACAAAAAAGGAGCTGGTGGCAATCAGCCCCAGCATTTT.

The chain links TRBV6-5 to TRBJ2-7; TRBD1 aligns across 10 bases. The ends lost 3 bases at V and 3 bases at J; junction bases unmatched: 5. Germline V gene sequence: CDR1 MNHEY, CDR2 SVGAGI. There are 15 residues in the CDR3. In DNA, the CDR3 is TGTGCCAGCAGTTATCGAGGACAGGGGGTCTACGAGCAGTACTTC. This encodes CASSYRGQGVYEQYF.

The rearrangement joins TRBV25-1 to TRBJ2-1; 10 bases are shared with TRBD2. Germline-derived CDR1 and CDR2 are MGHDK and SYGVNS. Trimming at V came to 4 bases and at J to 5 bases, leaving 5 bases not matched to a gene. The CDR3 contains 15 residues. The chain's CDR3 is CASSGTSGNHNEQFF. The DNA for the CDR3 is TGTGCCAGCAGTGGAACTAGCGGGAACCACAATGAGCAGTTCTTC.

This chain connects TRBV13 to TRBJ2-7; D perhaps matches TRBD1 (6 bases). The CDR3 is made up of 14 amino acids. V lost 1 base to trimming and J lost 4 bases, with 11 bases between them. Germline loops: CDR1 PRHDT, CDR2 FYEKMQ (reference sequence). The CDR3 reads CASSLVSQGYEQYF. DNA of the CDR3: TGTGCCAGCAGCTTAGTATCCCAGGGGTACGAGCAGTACTTC.

A remark on this clone: At the DNA level, this CDR3 is encoded by other sequences in the same sample as well. V is TRBV12-3 or TRBV12-4 and J is TRBJ1-5; 7 nucleotides align to TRBD1. CDR3 length: 13 amino acids. J lost 5 bases, V lost 6 bases, and 4 bases had no gene match. CDR3 DNA sequence: TGTGCCAGCAGACAACAGGGGTATCAGCCCCAGCATTTT. Translation gives CASRQQGYQPQHF.

The chain employs TRBV19 and TRBJ1-5, with TRBD1 as a possible D gene (5 bases). The germline V gene encodes CDR1 LNHDA and CDR2 SQIVND (reference sequence). V was clipped by 8 bases and J by 3 bases, with 14 bases between them. This CDR3 has 14 amino acids. The CDR3 loop is CASGGEYNNQPQHF. Written as DNA, the CDR3 is TGTGCCAGTGGGGGGGAGTATAACAATCAGCCCCAGCATTTT.

V gene TRBV5-1 combines with J gene TRBJ2-7; tentative D call: TRBD2 (6 bases). The CDR3 extends over 13 amino acids. Germline V gene lookup returns CDR1 SGHRS and CDR2 YFSETQ. V gave up 4 bases and J gave up 1 base, with 9 bases separating them. The CDR3 region has the DNA TGCGCCAGCAGCCCTCGGGAGTCCTACGAGCAGTACTTC. Encoded protein: CASSPRESYEQYF.